The 24 T cell receptor beta chains listed next were all sequenced from one sample in a study of T-cell memory formation after mild COVID-19. TCRdb reprocessed the 5' RACE reads via MiXCR and lists one record per CDR3 protein. Here the sample spans about 350,000 distinct CDR3 sequences, over 13% being singletons. Sequenced: PBMCs or a T cell subset sorted from them (not recorded which). These receptors were taken from a man aged 18 to 29 who had mild COVID-19 (a few samples of this study predate the infection). Cell type and time point are not known.

This clonotype was seen repeatedly, ten times or more. The chain recombines TRBV6-2 or TRBV6-3 with TRBJ2-3, with D possibly TRBD1 on 5 matching bases. From germline, CDR1 is MNHEY and CDR2 SVGEGT. V was cut by 6 bases and J by 8 bases, with 18 bases left in between. The CDR3 runs 14 residues. The CDR3 nucleotides are TGTGCCAGCAGGAAGTTCACAGGAGATCGTACGCAGTATTTT. As protein: CASRKFTGDRTQYF.

J is TRBJ2-1 and V is TRBV7-2, with D maybe TRBD1 (5 bases). The CDR3 totals 12 residues. The V and J ends lost 0 bases and 13 bases respectively, with 10 bases between them. The germline CDR1 and CDR2 sequences are SGHTA and FQGNSA. The CDR3 DNA sequence: TGTGCCAGCAGCTTAGCGCGGCAGGGACAGTTCTTC. Its protein product is CASSLARQGQFF.

The chain couples TRBV24-1 to TRBJ2-2; D may be TRBD1 or TRBD2 (5 bases each). V lost 9 bases to trimming and J lost 7 bases, with 20 bases between them. CDR1 and CDR2 from the germline V gene are KGHDR and SFDVKD. This CDR3 is built from 15 residues. In DNA form, the CDR3 reads TGTGCCACCGGGACGGCGCCGAGAAATGGCGGGGAGCTGTTTTTT. This sequence encodes CATGTAPRNGGELFF.

The chain recombines TRBV12-3 or TRBV12-4 with TRBJ1-2, with a tentative D call TRBD1 (6 bases). The CDR3 has 14 amino acids. The ends were cut back, 9 bases at V and 1 base at J, with 15 bases in the middle. This chain's CDR3 is CASNFIQGNYGYTF. CDR3 DNA sequence: TGTGCCAGTAACTTCATACAGGGTAACTATGGCTACACCTTC.

This clonotype was seen only a few times. The rearrangement joins TRBV7-6 to TRBJ2-7; weak D call: TRBD1 (5 bases). V was clipped by 1 base and J by 5 bases, with 15 bases between them. This CDR3 is 15 amino acids long. Germline V gene data show CDR1 as SGHVS and CDR2 as FNYEAQ. CDR3 residues: CASSLESQVGHEQYF. CDR3 DNA sequence: TGTGCCAGCAGCTTAGAATCACAGGTCGGCCACGAGCAGTACTTC.

The chain joins TRBV24-1 to TRBJ2-3; D remains unclear. The CDR3 contains 12 residues. Germline V CDR1 and CDR2: KGHDR, SFDVKD. Trimming removed 9 bases at V and 2 bases at J, with 8 bases between. The CDR3 protein is CATGGDTDTQYF. Here the CDR3 DNA reads TGTGCCACCGGTGGCGACACAGATACGCAGTATTTT.

The chain carries TRBV7-8 and TRBJ2-5; D not certain. Germline V gene lookup returns CDR1 SGHVS and CDR2 FQNEAQ. This CDR3 has 11 residues. Trimming shortened V by 3 bases and J by 7 bases, and 6 bases separated the two germline ends. The CDR3 loop reads CASSFLGTQYF. The CDR3, as DNA: TGTGCCAGCAGCTTCCTTGGGACCCAGTACTTC. The full variable domain, its missing parts supplied by reference TRBV7-8 and TRBJ2-5, is GAGVSQSPRYKVAKRGQDVALRCDPISGHVSLFWYQQALGQGPEFLTYFQNEAQLDKSGLPSDRFFAERPEGSVSTLKIQRTQQEDSAVYLCASSFLGTQYFGPGTRLLVL.

This clonotype was seen only a few times. This chain joins TRBV15 and TRBJ1-4; no clear D gene. With 6 bases removed from V and 0 bases from J, the gap between germline ends came to 8 bases. This CDR3 is built from 14 residues. Germline CDR1 LNHNV, CDR2 YYDKDF (reference sequence). CDR3 DNA sequence: TGTGCCACCAGTTTTAGGTCAACTAATGAAAAACTGTTTTTT. It codes for CATSFRSTNEKLFF. Full variable domain (outside the CDR3, taken from reference TRBV15 and TRBJ1-4): DAMVIQNPRYQVTQFGKPVTLSCSQTLNHNVMYWYQQKSSQAPKLLFHYYDKDFNNEADTPDNFQSRRPNTSFCFLDIRSPGLGDTAMYLCATSFRSTNEKLFFGSGTQLSVL.

This rearrangement joins TRBV20-1 to TRBJ1-6; D unresolved. Trimming removed 5 bases from V and 7 bases from J, with 9 bases in between. The length of the CDR3 is 12 residues. CDR1 is DFQATT and CDR2 is SNEGSKA in the germline V gene (reference sequence). In DNA form, the CDR3 reads TGCAGTGCTCAACGGACCAATTCACCCCTCCACTTT. This encodes CSAQRTNSPLHF.

This clonotype was recorded at least ten times. The chain couples TRBV5-1 to TRBJ2-3; D could derive from TRBD1 or TRBD2 (5 bases each). The germline gives CDR1 SGHRS, CDR2 YFSETQ. The CDR3 is 13 amino acids. V was shortened by 5 bases and J by 10 bases, with 17 bases between the two germline ends. For the CDR3, the DNA is TGCGCCAGCAGTGACGGGGCCCTAGACGCGCAGTATTTT. It encodes CASSDGALDAQYF.

There are many counts of this clonotype. The chain combines TRBV5-4 with TRBJ2-2; D not certain. The CDR3 extends over 15 amino acids. V lost 2 bases, J lost 3 bases, and 11 bases lay in between. Germline lookup yields CDR1 SGHNT and CDR2 YYREEE (reference sequence). Written as DNA, the CDR3 is TGTGCCAGCAGCTTTGGGCCAGGCGACACCGGGGAGCTGTTTTTT. This translates into CASSFGPGDTGELFF.

The chain employs TRBV5-1 and TRBJ2-7, with 10 bases fitting TRBD1. Germline V gene sequence: CDR1 SGHRS, CDR2 YFSETQ. The V and J ends lost 3 bases and 5 bases, in that order; junction bases with no gene match: 2. The CDR3 contains 13 residues. The CDR3 loop is CASSSGTGDEQYF. CDR3 DNA: TGCGCCAGCAGCTCCGGGACAGGGGACGAGCAGTACTTC.

The chain couples TRBV12-5 to TRBJ1-5; 7 positions agree with TRBD1. Germline-derived CDR1 and CDR2 are LGHNT and FRNRAP. V trimming: 10 bases; J trimming: 3 bases; junction bases outside the gene matches: 3. The CDR3 has 12 amino acids. CDR3 coding DNA: TGTGCTACCGGGACAGACAATCAGCCCCAGCATTTT. Its protein product is CATGTDNQPQHF.

This rearrangement joins TRBV5-1 to TRBJ1-2; D gene uncertain. The V gene's germline CDR1 is SGHRS and CDR2 YFSETQ. The CDR3 loop spans 15 amino acids. The V gene lost 0 bases and the J gene lost 0 bases, with 9 bases spanning the gap. The CDR3 is CASSLEPGTNYGYTF. DNA for the CDR3: TGCGCCAGCAGCTTGGAGCCAGGAACTAACTATGGCTACACCTTC.

This clonotype was seen a few times. The chain has TRBV27 and TRBJ2-1, with a tentative D call TRBD1 (6 bases). The germline V gene has CDR1 MNHEY and CDR2 SMNVEV (reference sequence). This CDR3 spans 15 amino acids. V was shortened by 4 bases and J by 8 bases, with 18 bases between the two germline ends. The CDR3 loop is CASSSTGWRFDEQFF. In DNA, the CDR3 is TGTGCCAGCAGTTCTACAGGGTGGCGATTTGATGAGCAGTTCTTC.

In this sample, this clonotype turned up many times. The chain recombines TRBV20-1 with TRBJ2-4, with TRBD2 as a possible D gene (5 bases). The CDR3 runs 13 residues. Between the trimmed V and J ends, which lost 1 base and 5 bases, there was a span of 9 bases. Germline V gene data show CDR1 as DFQATT and CDR2 as SNEGSKA (reference sequence). CDR3 DNA sequence: TGCAGTGCTAGAGTGCGGGTGGAAAACATTCAGTACTTC. Its translation: CSARVRVENIQYF.

This clonotype came up many times. The rearrangement joins TRBV5-1 to TRBJ1-6, with D possibly being TRBD1 (5 bases). The CDR3 has 15 residues. Trimming left V 3 bases short and J 4 bases short, with 11 bases between. The germline V gene encodes CDR1 SGHRS and CDR2 YFSETQ. CDR3 bases: TGCGCCAGCAGCTCCGGCGGGGGTTATAATTCACCCCTCCACTTT. It yields the protein CASSSGGGYNSPLHF.

The chain links TRBV7-3 to TRBJ2-1, with 7 bases aligning to TRBD2. J gave up 0 bases and V 1 base, and 3 bases lay outside the gene matches. CDR1 is SGHTA and CDR2 is FQGTGA in the germline V gene. The CDR3 covers 16 residues. Here the CDR3 DNA reads TGTGCCAGCAGCTTAAGGGGAGGGAACTCCTACAATGAGCAGTTCTTC. It is translated as CASSLRGGNSYNEQFF.

The chain combines TRBV4-1 with TRBJ2-3, with 7 bases identical to TRBD2. The CDR3 contains 16 residues. The V and J ends lost 4 bases and 6 bases, in that order; junction bases with no gene match: 13. Per germline, CDR1 MGHRA and CDR2 YSYEKL. The CDR3 protein is CASSLRGEGRRDTQYF. The CDR3 nucleotides are TGCGCCAGCAGCCTAAGAGGGGAGGGCAGGCGGGATACGCAGTATTTT.

The table lists this clonotype with a few counts. The chain combines TRBV5-1 with TRBJ1-2; D call uncertain. V was shortened by 0 bases and J by 6 bases, with 9 bases between the two germline ends. Per the germline V gene, CDR1 is SGHRS and CDR2 is YFSETQ. The CDR3 consists of 13 residues. The CDR3 coding sequence is TGCGCCAGCAGCTTGGATGGCCGGAATGGCTACACCTTC. It codes for CASSLDGRNGYTF.

The sample holds a few counts of this clonotype. The rearrangement uses TRBV5-1 and TRBJ1-1; D unclear. Germline lookup yields CDR1 SGHRS and CDR2 YFSETQ. There are 14 residues in the CDR3. The V and J ends lost 4 bases and 5 bases respectively, with 15 bases between them. CDR3 loop: CASSPGQTGTEAFF. DNA of the CDR3: TGCGCCAGCAGCCCCGGGCAGACGGGGACTGAAGCTTTCTTT.

J is TRBJ2-5 and V is TRBV7-9, with D unclear. V was pared by 6 bases and J by 9 bases, with 8 bases between. CDR1 is SEHNR, CDR2 FQNEAQ, per germline (reference sequence). This CDR3 is 10 amino acids long. In DNA, the CDR3 is TGTGCCAGCAGTAATGGGGCCCAGTACTTC. It translates to CASSNGAQYF.

The CDR3 coding sequence is TGCGCCAGCACCGGGTCGGCGGGGAGCATCGGGGAGCTGTTTTTT. This codes for CASTGSAGSIGELFF. J is TRBJ2-2 and V is TRBV5-1, with D possibly being TRBD2 (6 bases). Per the germline V gene, CDR1 is SGHRS and CDR2 is YFSETQ. The CDR3 length is 15 residues. V lost 6 bases to trimming and J lost 7 bases, with 19 bases between them.

The gene calls are TRBV5-1 and TRBJ1-2; TRBD1 is a possible D gene (6 bases). Per the germline V gene, CDR1 is SGHRS and CDR2 is YFSETQ. Trimming stripped 6 bases from V and 0 bases from J, with 15 bases between. CDR3 length equals 15 residues. Written as DNA, the CDR3 is TGCGCCAGCACCCCGACCGGACAGACTAACTATGGCTACACCTTC. This sequence encodes CASTPTGQTNYGYTF.